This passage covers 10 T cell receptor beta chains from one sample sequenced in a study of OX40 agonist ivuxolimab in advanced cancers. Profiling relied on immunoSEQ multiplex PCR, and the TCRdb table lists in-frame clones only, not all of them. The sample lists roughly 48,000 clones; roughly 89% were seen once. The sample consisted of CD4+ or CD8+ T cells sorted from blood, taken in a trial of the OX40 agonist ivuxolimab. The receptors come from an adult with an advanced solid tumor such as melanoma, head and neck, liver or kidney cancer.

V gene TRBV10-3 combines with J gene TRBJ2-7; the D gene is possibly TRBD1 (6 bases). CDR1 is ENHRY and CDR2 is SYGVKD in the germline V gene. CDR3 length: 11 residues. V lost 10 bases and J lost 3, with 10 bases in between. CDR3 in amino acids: CATGTLYEQYF. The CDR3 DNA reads TGTGCCACCGGGACACTCTACGAGCAGTACTTC.

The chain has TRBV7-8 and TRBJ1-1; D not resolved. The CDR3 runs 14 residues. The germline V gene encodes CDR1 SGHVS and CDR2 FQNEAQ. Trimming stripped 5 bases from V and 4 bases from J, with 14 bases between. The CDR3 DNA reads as TGTGCCAGCAGCCTCCGGGCGCCATCCACTGAAGCTTTCTTT. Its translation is CASSLRAPSTEAFF. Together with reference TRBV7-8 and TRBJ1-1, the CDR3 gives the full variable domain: GAGVSQSPRYKVAKRGQDVALRCDPISGHVSLFWYQQALGQGPEFLTYFQNEAQLDKSGLPSDRFFAERPEGSVSTLKIQRTQQEDSAVYLCASSLRAPSTEAFFGQGTRLTVV.

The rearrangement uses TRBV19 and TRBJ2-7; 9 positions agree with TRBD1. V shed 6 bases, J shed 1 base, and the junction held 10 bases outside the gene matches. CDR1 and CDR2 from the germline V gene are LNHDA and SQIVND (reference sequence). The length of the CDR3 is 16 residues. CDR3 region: CASSAGTGISSYEQYF. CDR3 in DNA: TGTGCCAGTAGCGCAGGGACAGGGATATCTTCCTACGAGCAGTACTTC.

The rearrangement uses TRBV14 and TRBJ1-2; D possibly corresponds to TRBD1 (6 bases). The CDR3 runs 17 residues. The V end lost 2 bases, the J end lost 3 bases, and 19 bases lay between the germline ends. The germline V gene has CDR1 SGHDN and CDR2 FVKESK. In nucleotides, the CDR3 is TGTGCCAGCAGCCAAAAGAAAAGAGCGGACAGCGACTATGGCTACACCTTC. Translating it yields CASSQKKRADSDYGYTF.

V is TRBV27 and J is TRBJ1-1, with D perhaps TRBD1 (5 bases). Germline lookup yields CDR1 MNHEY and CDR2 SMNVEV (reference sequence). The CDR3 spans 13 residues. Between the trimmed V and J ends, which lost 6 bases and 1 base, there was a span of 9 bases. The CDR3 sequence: CASSRGANTEAFF. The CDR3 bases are TGTGCCAGCAGCCGAGGGGCGAACACTGAAGCTTTCTTT.

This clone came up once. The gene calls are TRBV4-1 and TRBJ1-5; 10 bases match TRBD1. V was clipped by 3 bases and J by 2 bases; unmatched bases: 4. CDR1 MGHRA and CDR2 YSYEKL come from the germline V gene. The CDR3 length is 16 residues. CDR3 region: CASSHAGTGGNQPQHF. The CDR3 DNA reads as TGCGCCAGCAGCCATGCCGGGACAGGGGGCAATCAGCCCCAGCATTTT.

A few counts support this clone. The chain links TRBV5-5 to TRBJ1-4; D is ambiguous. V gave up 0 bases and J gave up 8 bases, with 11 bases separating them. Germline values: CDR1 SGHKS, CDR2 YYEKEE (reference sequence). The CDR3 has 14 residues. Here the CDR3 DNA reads TGTGCCAGCAGCTTGGCCGATGGCCAGGAAAAACTGTTTTTT. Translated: CASSLADGQEKLFF.

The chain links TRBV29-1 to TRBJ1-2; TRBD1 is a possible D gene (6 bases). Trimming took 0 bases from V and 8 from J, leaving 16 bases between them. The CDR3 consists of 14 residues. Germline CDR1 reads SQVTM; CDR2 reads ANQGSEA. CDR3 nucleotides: TGCAGCGTTGAAGAGGGGGGCAGGAGCGACGGCTACACCTTC. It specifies CSVEEGGRSDGYTF.

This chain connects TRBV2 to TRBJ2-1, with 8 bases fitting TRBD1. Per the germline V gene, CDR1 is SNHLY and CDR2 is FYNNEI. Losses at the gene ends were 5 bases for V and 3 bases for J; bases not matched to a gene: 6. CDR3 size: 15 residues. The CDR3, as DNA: TGTGCCAGCAGTCCTGGGACAGGCGTCTACAATGAGCAGTTCTTC. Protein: CASSPGTGVYNEQFF.

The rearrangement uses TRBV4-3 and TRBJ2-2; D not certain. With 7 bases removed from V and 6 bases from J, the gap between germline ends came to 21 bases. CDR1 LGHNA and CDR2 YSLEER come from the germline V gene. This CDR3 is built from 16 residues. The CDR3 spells CASTRVGQAIPGELFF. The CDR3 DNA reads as TGCGCCAGCACCCGAGTCGGGCAGGCGATCCCCGGGGAGCTGTTTTTT.